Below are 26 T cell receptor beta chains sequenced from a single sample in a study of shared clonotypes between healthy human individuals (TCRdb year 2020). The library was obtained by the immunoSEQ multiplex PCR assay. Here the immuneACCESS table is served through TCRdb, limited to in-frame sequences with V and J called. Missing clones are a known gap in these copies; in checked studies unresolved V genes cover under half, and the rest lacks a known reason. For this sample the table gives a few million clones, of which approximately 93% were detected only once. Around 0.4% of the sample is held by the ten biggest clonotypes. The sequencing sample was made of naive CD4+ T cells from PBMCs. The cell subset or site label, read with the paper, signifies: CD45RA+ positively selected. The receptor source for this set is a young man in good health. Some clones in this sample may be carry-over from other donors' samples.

CDR3 sequence: CASSLESEGWGTEAFF. The CDR3, as DNA: TGTGCCAGCAGCTTAGAGTCCGAGGGTTGGGGCACTGAAGCTTTCTTT. The chain has TRBV7-8 and TRBJ1-1; D remains ambiguous. Germline-derived CDR1 and CDR2 are SGHVS and FQNEAQ. Trimming took off 1 base at V and 4 bases at J, with 16 bases between the two ends. The CDR3 has 16 amino acids.

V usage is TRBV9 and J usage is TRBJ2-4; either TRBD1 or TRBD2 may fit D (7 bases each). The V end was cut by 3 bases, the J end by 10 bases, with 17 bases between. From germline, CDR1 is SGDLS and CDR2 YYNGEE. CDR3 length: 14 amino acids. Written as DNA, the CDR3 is TGTGCCAGCAGCGCCGGTGGCAGGGGGGGTATTCAGTACTTC. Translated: CASSAGGRGGIQYF.

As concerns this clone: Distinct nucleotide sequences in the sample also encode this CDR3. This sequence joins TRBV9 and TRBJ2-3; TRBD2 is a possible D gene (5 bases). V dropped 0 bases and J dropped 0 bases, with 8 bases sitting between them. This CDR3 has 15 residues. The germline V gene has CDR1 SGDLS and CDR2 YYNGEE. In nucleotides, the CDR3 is TGTGCCAGCAGCGTAGGAGCGGTTAGCACAGATACGCAGTATTTT. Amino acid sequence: CASSVGAVSTDTQYF. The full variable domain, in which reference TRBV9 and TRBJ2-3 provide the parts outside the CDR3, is DSGVTQTPKHLITATGQRVTLRCSPRSGDLSVYWYQQSLDQGLQFLIQYYNGEERAKGNILERFSAQQFPDLHSELNLSSLELGDSALYFCASSVGAVSTDTQYFGPGTRLTVL.

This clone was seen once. The CDR3 sequence is CASLGGSYEQYF. CDR3 DNA: TGTGCCAGCTTGGGAGGCTCCTACGAGCAGTACTTC. This chain connects TRBV6-1 to TRBJ2-7; tentative D call: TRBD2 (6 bases). The CDR3 spans 12 residues. Germline assignment: CDR1 MNHNS and CDR2 SASEGT. The ends were cut back, 8 bases at V and 0 bases at J, with 8 bases in the middle.

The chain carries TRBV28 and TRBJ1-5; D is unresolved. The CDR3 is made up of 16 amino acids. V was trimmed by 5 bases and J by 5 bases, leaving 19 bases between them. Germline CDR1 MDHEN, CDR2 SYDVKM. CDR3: CASSPWTNFRDQPQHF. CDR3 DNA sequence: TGTGCCAGCAGTCCCTGGACCAACTTTCGGGATCAGCCCCAGCATTTT. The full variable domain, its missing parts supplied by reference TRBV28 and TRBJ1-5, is DVKVTQSSRYLVKRTGEKVFLECVQDMDHENMFWYRQDPGLGLRLIYFSYDVKMKEKGDIPEGYSVSREKKERFSLILESASTNQTSMYLCASSPWTNFRDQPQHFGDGTRLSIL.

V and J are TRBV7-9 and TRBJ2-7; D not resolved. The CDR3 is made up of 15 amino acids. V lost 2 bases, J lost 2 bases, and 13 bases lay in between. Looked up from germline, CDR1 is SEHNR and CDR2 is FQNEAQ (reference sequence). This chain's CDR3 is CASSLKRVDAYEQYF. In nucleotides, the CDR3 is TGTGCCAGCAGCTTAAAAAGGGTTGACGCCTACGAGCAGTACTTC.

CDR3 DNA sequence: TGTGCCAGCGGGAGTACCCACGAGCAGTACTTC. It codes for CASGSTHEQYF. The J gene is TRBJ2-7, the V gene TRBV2; tentatively, D is TRBD2 (5 bases). The germline V gene encodes CDR1 SNHLY and CDR2 FYNNEI. This CDR3 is 11 amino acids long. The V and J ends lost 8 bases and 5 bases respectively, with 10 bases between them.

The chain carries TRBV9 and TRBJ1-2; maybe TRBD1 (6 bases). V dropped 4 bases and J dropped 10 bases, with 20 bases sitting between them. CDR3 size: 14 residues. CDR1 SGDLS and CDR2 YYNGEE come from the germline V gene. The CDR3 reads CASSPGGQGRTYTF. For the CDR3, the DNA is TGTGCCAGCAGCCCGGGGGGGCAGGGGCGAACCTACACCTTC.

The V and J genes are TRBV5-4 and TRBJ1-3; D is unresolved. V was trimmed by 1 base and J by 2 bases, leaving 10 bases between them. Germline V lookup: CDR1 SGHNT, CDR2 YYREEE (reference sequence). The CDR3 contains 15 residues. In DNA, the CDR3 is TGTGCCAGCAGCTTGTGGTCTGCTCCTGGAAACACCATATATTTT. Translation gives CASSLWSAPGNTIYF.

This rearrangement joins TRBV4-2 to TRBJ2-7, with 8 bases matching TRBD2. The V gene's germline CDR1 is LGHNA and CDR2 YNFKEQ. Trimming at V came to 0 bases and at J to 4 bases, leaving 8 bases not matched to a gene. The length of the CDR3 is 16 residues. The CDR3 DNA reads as TGTGCCAGCAGCCAAGAGTTCACTAGCGGTCCTTACGAGCAGTACTTC. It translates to CASSQEFTSGPYEQYF.

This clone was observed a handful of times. Written as DNA, the CDR3 is TGTGCCTGGAGTCAGCAATGGGGGACACGGATTAATCAGCCCCAGCATTTT. Translation: CAWSQQWGTRINQPQHF. This chain connects TRBV30 to TRBJ1-5; tentatively, D is TRBD1 (6 bases). Trimming took 2 bases from V and 4 from J, leaving 21 bases between them. The CDR3 length is 17 residues. Germline V gene lookup returns CDR1 GTSNPN and CDR2 SVGIG (reference sequence).

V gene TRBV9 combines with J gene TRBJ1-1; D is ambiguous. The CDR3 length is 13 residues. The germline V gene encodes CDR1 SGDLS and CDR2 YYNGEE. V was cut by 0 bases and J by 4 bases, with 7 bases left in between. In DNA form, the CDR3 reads TGTGCCAGCAGCGTAGCTGAAGTCACTGAAGCTTTCTTT. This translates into CASSVAEVTEAFF.

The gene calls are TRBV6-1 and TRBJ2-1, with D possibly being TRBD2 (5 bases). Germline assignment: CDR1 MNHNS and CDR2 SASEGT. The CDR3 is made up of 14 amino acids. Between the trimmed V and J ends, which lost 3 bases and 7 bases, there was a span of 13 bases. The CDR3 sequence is CASSERENSNEQFF. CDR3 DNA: TGTGCCAGCAGTGAGAGGGAAAACTCAAATGAGCAGTTCTTC.

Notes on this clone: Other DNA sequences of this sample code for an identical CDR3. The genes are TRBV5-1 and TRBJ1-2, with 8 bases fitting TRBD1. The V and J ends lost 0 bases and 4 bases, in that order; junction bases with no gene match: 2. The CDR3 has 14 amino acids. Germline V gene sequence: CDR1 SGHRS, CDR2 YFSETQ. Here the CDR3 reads CASSLGQGFYGYTF. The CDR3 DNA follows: TGCGCCAGCAGCTTGGGACAGGGGTTCTATGGCTACACCTTC.

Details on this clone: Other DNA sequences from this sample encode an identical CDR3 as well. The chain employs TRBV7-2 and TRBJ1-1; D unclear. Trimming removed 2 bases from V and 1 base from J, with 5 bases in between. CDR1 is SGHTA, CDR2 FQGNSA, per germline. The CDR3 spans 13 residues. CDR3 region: CASSLQANTEAFF. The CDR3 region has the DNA TGTGCCAGCAGCTTACAAGCGAACACTGAAGCTTTCTTT.

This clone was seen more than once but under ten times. The CDR3 DNA is TGTGCCAGCAGTGAATCCGTGACGGTGAATCAGCCCCAGCATTTT. Translating it yields CASSESVTVNQPQHF. The genes are TRBV6-1 and TRBJ1-5; D remains unclear. The CDR3 spans 15 residues. V was pared by 2 bases and J by 4 bases, with 12 bases between. Germline-derived CDR1 and CDR2 are MNHNS and SASEGT.

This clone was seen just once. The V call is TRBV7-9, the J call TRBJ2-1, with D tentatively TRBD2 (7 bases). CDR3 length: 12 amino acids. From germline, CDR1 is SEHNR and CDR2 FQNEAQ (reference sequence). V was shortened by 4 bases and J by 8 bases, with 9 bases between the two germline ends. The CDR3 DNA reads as TGTGCCAGCAGCTGGGGGGGCTATGAGCAGTTCTTC. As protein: CASSWGGYEQFF.

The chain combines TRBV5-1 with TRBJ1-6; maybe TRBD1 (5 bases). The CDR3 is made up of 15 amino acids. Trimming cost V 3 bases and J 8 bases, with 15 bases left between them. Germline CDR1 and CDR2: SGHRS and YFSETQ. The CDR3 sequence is CASSSGDLGDSPLHF. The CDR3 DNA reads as TGCGCCAGCAGCTCGGGGGACCTTGGAGATTCACCCCTCCACTTT. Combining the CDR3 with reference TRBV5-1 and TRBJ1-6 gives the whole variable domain KAGVTQTPRYLIKTRGQQVTLSCSPISGHRSVSWYQQTPGQGLQFLFEYFSETQRNKGNFPGRFSGRQFSNSRSEMNVSTLELGDSALYLCASSSGDLGDSPLHFGNGTRLTVT.

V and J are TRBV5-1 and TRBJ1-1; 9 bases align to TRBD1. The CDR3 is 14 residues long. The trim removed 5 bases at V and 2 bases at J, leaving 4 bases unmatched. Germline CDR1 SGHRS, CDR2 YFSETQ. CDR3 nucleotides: TGCGCCAGCAGACAGGGGGCGATAAACACTGAAGCTTTCTTT. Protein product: CASRQGAINTEAFF.

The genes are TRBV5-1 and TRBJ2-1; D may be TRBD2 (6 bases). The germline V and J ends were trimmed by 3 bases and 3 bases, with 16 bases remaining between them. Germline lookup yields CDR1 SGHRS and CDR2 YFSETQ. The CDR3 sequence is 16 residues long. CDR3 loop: CASSSQAGANYNEQFF. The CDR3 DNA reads TGCGCCAGCAGCTCACAAGCGGGCGCCAACTACAATGAGCAGTTCTTC.

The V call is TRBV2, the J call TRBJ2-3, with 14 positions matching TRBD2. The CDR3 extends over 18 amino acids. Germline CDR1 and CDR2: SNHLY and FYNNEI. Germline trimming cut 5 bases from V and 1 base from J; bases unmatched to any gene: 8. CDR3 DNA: TGTGCCAGCAGTCCGACTAGCGGGAGGGGACTAGGCACAGATACGCAGTATTTT. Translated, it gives CASSPTSGRGLGTDTQYF.

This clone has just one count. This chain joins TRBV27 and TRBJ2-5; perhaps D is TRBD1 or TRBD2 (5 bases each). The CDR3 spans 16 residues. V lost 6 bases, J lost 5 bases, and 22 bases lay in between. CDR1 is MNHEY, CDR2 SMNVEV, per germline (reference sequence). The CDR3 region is CASSKFRGPRRETQYF. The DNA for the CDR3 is TGTGCCAGCAGCAAATTTAGGGGTCCTAGGAGGGAGACCCAGTACTTC.

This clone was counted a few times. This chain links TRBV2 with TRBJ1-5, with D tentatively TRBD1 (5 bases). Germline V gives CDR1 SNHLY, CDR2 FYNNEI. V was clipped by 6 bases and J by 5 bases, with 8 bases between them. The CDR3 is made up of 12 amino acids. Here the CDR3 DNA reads TGTGCCAGCAGGGGAGGGGATCAGCCCCAGCATTTT. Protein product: CASRGGDQPQHF.

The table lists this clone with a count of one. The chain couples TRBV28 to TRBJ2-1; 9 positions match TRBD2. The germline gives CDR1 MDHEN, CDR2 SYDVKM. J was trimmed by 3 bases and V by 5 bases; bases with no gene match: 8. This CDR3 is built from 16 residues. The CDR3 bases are TGTGCCAGCAGTCGACTAGCGGAGCCCCTCTACAATGAGCAGTTCTTC. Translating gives CASSRLAEPLYNEQFF.

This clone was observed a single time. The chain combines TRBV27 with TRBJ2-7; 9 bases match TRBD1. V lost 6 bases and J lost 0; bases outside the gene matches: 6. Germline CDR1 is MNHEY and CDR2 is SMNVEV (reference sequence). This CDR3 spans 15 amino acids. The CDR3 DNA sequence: TGTGCCAGCAGCCCGAGGACAGGGGTCTCCTACGAGCAGTACTTC. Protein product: CASSPRTGVSYEQYF.

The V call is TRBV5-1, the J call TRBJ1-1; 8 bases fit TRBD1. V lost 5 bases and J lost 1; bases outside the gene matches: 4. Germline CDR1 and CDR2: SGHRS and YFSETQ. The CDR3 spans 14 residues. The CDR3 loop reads CASRPGTGNTEAFF. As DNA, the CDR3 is TGCGCCAGCAGACCCGGGACAGGGAACACTGAAGCTTTCTTT.